The source of this TCR beta chain is a study of T cell responses to AZD1222 COVID-19 vaccine. The CDR3 runs 12 residues. Germline-derived CDR1 and CDR2 are LGHDT and YNNKEL (reference sequence). Trimming shortened V by 3 bases and J by 7 bases, and 9 bases separated the two germline ends. Study-wide results and caveats: Reportedly, nearly half of unique spike TCRs recognized epitopes outside B.1.351/B.1.1.7 mutations. Among AZD1222 vaccinees, only 5 to 7 were seropositive at baseline.

On this clone: Its antigen is still unknown.

Using immunoSEQ multiplex PCR, the repertoire was profiled, and TCRdb retains in-frame clones only, with some absent. The table includes around 160,000 clones, 90% to 95% detected once. The V and J genes are TRBV3-1 (or the pseudogene TRBV3-2) and TRBJ2-5; D is ambiguous. The source material was peripheral blood, sampled on day 0 of AZD1222 vaccination. This TCR was recovered from an adult in good health. CDR3 in amino acids: CASSQDERTQYF. DNA for the CDR3: TGTGCCAGCAGCCAGGACGAGCGGACCCAGTACTTC.